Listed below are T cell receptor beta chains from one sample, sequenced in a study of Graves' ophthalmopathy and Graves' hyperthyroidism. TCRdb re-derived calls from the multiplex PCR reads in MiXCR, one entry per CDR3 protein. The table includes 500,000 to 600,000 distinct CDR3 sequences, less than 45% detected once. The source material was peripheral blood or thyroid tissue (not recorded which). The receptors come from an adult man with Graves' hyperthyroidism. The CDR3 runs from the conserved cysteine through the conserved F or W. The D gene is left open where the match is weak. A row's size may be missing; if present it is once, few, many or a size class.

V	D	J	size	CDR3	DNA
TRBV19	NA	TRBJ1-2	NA	CASSMGAGEGYTF	TGTGCCAGTAGTATGGGAGCGGGAGAGGGCTACACCTTC
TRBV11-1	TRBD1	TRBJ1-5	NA	CASSSRGSYEHF	TGTGCCAGCAGTTCCAGGGGGTCCTACGAGCATTTT
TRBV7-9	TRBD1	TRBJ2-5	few	CASSSRDRWGETQYF	TGTGCCAGCAGCTCAAGGGACAGGTGGGGTGAGACCCAGTACTTC
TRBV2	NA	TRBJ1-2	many	CASSDRGSNYGYTF	TGTGCCAGCAGTGATCGAGGCAGTAACTATGGCTACACCTTC
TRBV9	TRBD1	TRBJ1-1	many	CASSVGTGEAFF	TGTGCCAGCAGCGTAGGGACAGGGGAGGCTTTCTTT
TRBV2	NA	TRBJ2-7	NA	CAGTPPRKWYEQYF	TGTGCCGGCACCCCTCCTCGGAAGTGGTACGAGCAGTACTTC
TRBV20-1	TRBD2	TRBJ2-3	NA	CSARDKLAENTDTQYF	TGCAGTGCTAGAGATAAACTAGCGGAGAACACAGATACGCAGTATTTT
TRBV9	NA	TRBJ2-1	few	CASSTRTDNGEQFF	TGTGCCAGCAGCACCAGAACAGACAATGGTGAGCAGTTCTTC
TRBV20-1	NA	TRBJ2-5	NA	CSAARGGGAGEETQYF	TGCAGTGCCGCTAGGGGGGGTGGAGCGGGTGAAGAGACCCAGTACTTC
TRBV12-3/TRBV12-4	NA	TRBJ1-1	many	CASSLARAYTEAFF	TGTGCCAGCAGTTTAGCGCGGGCATACACTGAAGCTTTCTTT
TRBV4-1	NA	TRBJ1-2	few	CASSRHPTEFNYGYTF	TGCGCCAGCAGCCGTCATCCGACAGAATTTAACTATGGCTACACCTTC
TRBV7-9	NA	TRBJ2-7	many	CASSLGQEAHEQYF	TGTGCCAGCAGCTTAGGGCAGGAGGCCCACGAGCAGTACTTC
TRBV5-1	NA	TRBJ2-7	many	CASSLDHFYEQYF	TGCGCCAGCAGCTTGGACCATTTCTACGAGCAGTACTTC
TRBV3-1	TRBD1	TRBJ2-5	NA	CASNQGVSKTQYF	TGTGCCAGCAACCAGGGGGTATCTAAGACCCAGTACTTC
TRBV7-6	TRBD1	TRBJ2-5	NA	CASSASAGQGNQPQYF	TGTGCCAGCAGCGCGTCTGCGGGACAGGGCAATCAGCCCCAGTACTTC
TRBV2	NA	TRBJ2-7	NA	CASFSSARGFSYEQYF	TGTGCCAGCTTTTCCTCGGCCAGGGGTTTCTCCTACGAGCAGTACTTC
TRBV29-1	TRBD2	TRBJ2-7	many	CSATGGQADEQYF	TGCAGCGCCACGGGGGGGCAGGCCGACGAGCAGTACTTC
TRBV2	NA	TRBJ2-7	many	CASSEALQPNF	TGTGCCAGCAGTGAAGCGCTTCAACCTAACTTC
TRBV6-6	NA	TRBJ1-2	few	CASSYWGADGYTF	TGTGCCAGCAGTTATTGGGGAGCGGATGGCTACACCTTC
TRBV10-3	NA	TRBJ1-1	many	CAITGEGTEAFF	TGTGCCATCACGGGGGAGGGCACTGAAGCTTTCTTT
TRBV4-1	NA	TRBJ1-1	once	CARSQAGQRQNTEAFF	TGCGCCAGGAGCCAGGCCGGACAGCGCCAGAACACTGAAGCTTTCTTT
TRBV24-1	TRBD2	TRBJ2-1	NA	CATSEEASGTNEQFF	TGTGCCACCAGCGAGGAGGCTAGCGGAACCAATGAGCAGTTCTTC
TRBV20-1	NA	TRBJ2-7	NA	CSARPGTSYEQYF	TGCAGTGCGAGACCGGGCACCTCCTACGAGCAGTACTTC
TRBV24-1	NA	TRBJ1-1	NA	CARVQGNTEAFF	TGTGCTAGAGTTCAGGGCAACACTGAAGCTTTCTTT
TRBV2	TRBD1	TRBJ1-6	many	CASSRFDRVASPLHF	TGTGCCAGCAGTCGTTTCGACAGGGTAGCATCACCCCTCCACTTT
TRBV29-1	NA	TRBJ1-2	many	CSVAAGHADGYTF	TGCAGCGTTGCCGCGGGACATGCCGATGGCTACACCTTC
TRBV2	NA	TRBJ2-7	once	CASKRIWTTYEQYF	TGTGCCAGCAAGAGGATCTGGACAACCTACGAGCAGTACTTC
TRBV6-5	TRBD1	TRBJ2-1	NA	CASSLPPGQGAGEQFF	TGTGCCAGCAGCCTGCCTCCGGGACAGGGGGCCGGGGAGCAGTTCTTC
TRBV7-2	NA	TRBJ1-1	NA	CASSSPQGGTEAFF	TGTGCCAGCAGCTCCCCACAGGGTGGTACTGAAGCTTTCTTT
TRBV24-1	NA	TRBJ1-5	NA	CATRAGLMINQPQHF	TGTGCCACCAGGGCAGGGCTCATGATCAATCAGCCCCAGCATTTT
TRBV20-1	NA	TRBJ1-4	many	CSARPKRTARGREKLFF	TGCAGTGCTAGACCAAAACGGACAGCACGGGGGCGGGAAAAACTGTTTTTT
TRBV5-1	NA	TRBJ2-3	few	CASSLTGDTQYF	TGTGCCAGCAGCTTGACGGGAGATACGCAGTATTTT
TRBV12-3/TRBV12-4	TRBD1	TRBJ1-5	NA	CASSPGQGAGQSQHF	TGTGCCAGCAGCCCAGGACAGGGGGCGGGTCAGTCCCAGCATTTT
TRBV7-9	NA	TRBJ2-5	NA	CASSLGAGRAPLYF	TGTGCCAGCAGCTTAGGAGCCGGGAGAGCTCCTTTGTACTTC
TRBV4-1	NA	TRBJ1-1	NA	CASSQERGNTEAFF	TGCGCCAGCAGCCAAGAACGAGGGAACACTGAAGCTTTCTTT
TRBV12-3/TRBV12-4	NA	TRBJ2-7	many	CASSSDSFSYEQYF	TGTGCCAGCAGTTCCGACAGCTTCTCCTACGAGCAGTACTTC
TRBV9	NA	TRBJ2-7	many	CASSVQPGEAGEQYF	TGTGCCAGCAGCGTACAGCCGGGGGAAGCCGGCGAGCAGTACTTC
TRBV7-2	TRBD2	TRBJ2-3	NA	CASSWTSGYTDTQYF	TGTGCCAGCAGCTGGACTAGCGGGTACACAGATACGCAGTATTTT
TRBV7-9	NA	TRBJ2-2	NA	CASSLDDAGNGELFF	TGTGCCAGCAGCTTAGATGACGCGGGGAACGGGGAGCTGTTTTTT
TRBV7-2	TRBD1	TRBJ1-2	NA	CASSGAAGGHGYTF	TGTGCCAGCAGCGGAGCGGCAGGGGGCCATGGCTACACCTTC
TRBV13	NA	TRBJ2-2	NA	CASSLAGRAGGELFF	TGTGCCAGCAGCTTAGCTGGCAGGGCAGGCGGGGAGCTGTTTTTT
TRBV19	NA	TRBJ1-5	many	CASSGQLQPQHF	TGTGCCAGTAGTGGTCAGTTGCAGCCCCAGCATTTT
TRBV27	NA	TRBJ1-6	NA	CASSLSYRAYNSPLHF	TGTGCCAGCAGTTTATCATACAGGGCCTATAATTCACCCCTCCACTTT
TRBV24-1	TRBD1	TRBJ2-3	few	CATSETGGRTDTQYF	TGTGCCACCAGTGAGACAGGGGGACGCACAGATACGCAGTATTTT
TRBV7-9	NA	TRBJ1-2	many	CASSESTVNYGYTF	TGTGCCAGCAGTGAGTCGACAGTGAACTATGGCTACACCTTC
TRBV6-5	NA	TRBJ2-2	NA	CASSYPKIGELFF	TGTGCCAGCAGTTACCCTAAAATCGGGGAGCTGTTTTTT
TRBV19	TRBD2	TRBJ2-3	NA	CASSTLAGSTDTQYF	TGTGCCAGTAGTACCTTAGCGGGAAGTACAGATACGCAGTATTTT
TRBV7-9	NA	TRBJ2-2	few	CASSPSRAELFF	TGTGCCAGCAGCCCTAGCAGAGCCGAGCTGTTTTTT
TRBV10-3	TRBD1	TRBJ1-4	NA	CAISDLGQGMVEKLFF	TGTGCCATCAGTGATCTCGGACAGGGAATGGTAGAAAAACTGTTTTTT
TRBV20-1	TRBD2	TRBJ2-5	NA	CSSLRLLGREAQYF	TGCAGCTCCCTCCGACTGCTGGGGCGGGAGGCCCAGTACTTC
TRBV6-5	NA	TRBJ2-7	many	CASSTGTVTREEQYF	TGTGCCAGCAGTACCGGGACGGTGACGAGAGAAGAGCAGTACTTC
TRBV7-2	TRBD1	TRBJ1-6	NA	CASSRGTGEGSPLHF	TGTGCCAGCAGTCGCGGGACAGGGGAGGGTTCACCCCTCCACTTT